A single sample gave rise to the 23 T cell receptor beta chains below, sequenced in a study of blood T cell repertoires in COVID-19. The assay was immunoSEQ multiplex PCR, and TCRdb's table has in-frame clones only and misses some. The data contain hundreds of thousands of clones, over 75% of them singletons. The sequencing input was peripheral blood. The receptors derive from a woman between 50 and 59 years old with active or convalescent COVID-19.

The genes are TRBV6-5 and TRBJ2-2, with 9 nucleotides matching TRBD1. The CDR3 length is 15 residues. Looked up from germline, CDR1 is MNHEY and CDR2 is SVGAGI. Germline trimming cut 1 base from V and 6 bases from J; bases unmatched to any gene: 3. The CDR3 sequence: CASSYWTGVSGELFF. The CDR3 region has the DNA TGTGCCAGCAGTTACTGGACAGGGGTATCCGGGGAGCTGTTTTTT.

This clone came up once. The rearrangement uses TRBV6-6 and TRBJ1-5; D remains ambiguous. Germline loops: CDR1 MNHNY, CDR2 SVGAGI (reference sequence). The CDR3 is 15 residues long. Trimming removed 2 bases at V and 0 bases at J, with 8 bases between. This CDR3 is CASSYPQNSNQPQHF. The CDR3 nucleotides read TGTGCCAGCAGTTACCCGCAGAATAGCAATCAGCCCCAGCATTTT.

About this clone itself: Additional DNA sequences in this sample encode the identical CDR3. V is TRBV19 and J is TRBJ1-3; unclear D gene. The CDR3 runs 13 residues. The V gene lost 6 bases and the J gene lost 0 bases, with 6 bases spanning the gap. CDR1 LNHDA and CDR2 SQIVND come from the germline V gene (reference sequence). The CDR3 nucleotides read TGTGCCAGTAGCGGGTTCTCTGGAAACACCATATATTTT. It encodes CASSGFSGNTIYF.

This clone occurred many times. This chain uses TRBV6-1 with TRBJ1-2; TRBD1 agrees at 7 bases. Germline V gene sequence: CDR1 MNHNS, CDR2 SASEGT. Trimming took 3 bases from V and 7 from J; bases not matched to a gene: 5. This CDR3 has 13 residues. This CDR3 reads CASSERDRVGYTF. CDR3 DNA sequence: TGTGCCAGCAGTGAGAGAGACAGGGTTGGCTACACCTTC.

V usage is TRBV28 and J usage is TRBJ2-1; D is perhaps TRBD1 (5 bases). The CDR3 loop spans 12 amino acids. Germline-derived CDR1 and CDR2 are MDHEN and SYDVKM. V was clipped by 8 bases and J by 3 bases, with 8 bases between them. The CDR3 DNA follows: TGTGCCAGCGGGGCCCACTACAATGAGCAGTTCTTC. It specifies CASGAHYNEQFF.

Only a few counts were recorded for this clone. CDR3 DNA: TGCGCCAGCAGCTTCCAAGCGGGTCACTCCTACGAGCAGTACTTC. Protein: CASSFQAGHSYEQYF. The V gene is TRBV5-1, the J gene TRBJ2-7; tentative D call: TRBD2 (6 bases). V was shortened by 2 bases and J by 0 bases, with 12 bases between the two germline ends. Germline CDR1 and CDR2: SGHRS and YFSETQ. The CDR3 totals 15 residues.

The chain carries TRBV11-2 and TRBJ1-6, with a possible D match to TRBD1 (5 bases). The V and J ends lost 0 bases and 8 bases respectively, with 11 bases between them. The CDR3 length is 15 residues. Germline V gene sequence: CDR1 SGHAT, CDR2 FQNNGV. CDR3 protein: CASSLDQGLDSPLHF. Written as DNA, the CDR3 is TGTGCCAGCAGCTTAGACCAGGGATTGGATTCACCCCTCCACTTT.

J is TRBJ1-1 and V is TRBV10-3; D remains unclear. The CDR3 covers 16 residues. Deletions cut 0 bases from V and 0 bases from J, with 11 bases between. Germline V gives CDR1 ENHRY, CDR2 SYGVKD. The CDR3 DNA reads as TGTGCCATCAGTGAGTCATTTAAGGGAGTGAACACTGAAGCTTTCTTT. Residues: CAISESFKGVNTEAFF.

The CDR3 is CASSYQTGVNTEAFF. Here the CDR3 DNA reads TGTGCCAGCAGCTACCAGACAGGCGTGAACACTGAAGCTTTCTTT. The chain couples TRBV7-2 to TRBJ1-1; TRBD1 is a possible D gene (6 bases). V was clipped by 4 bases and J by 0 bases, with 12 bases between them. This CDR3 contains 15 residues. Germline V lookup: CDR1 SGHTA, CDR2 FQGNSA.

The chain couples TRBV5-1 to TRBJ1-5, with TRBD1 matching over 7 bases. V lost 2 bases and J lost 4; bases outside the gene matches: 6. Germline V gene sequence: CDR1 SGHRS, CDR2 YFSETQ. The CDR3 spans 15 residues. CDR3 protein: CASSFGTVRNQPQHF. Written as DNA, the CDR3 is TGCGCCAGCAGCTTCGGGACAGTTCGGAATCAGCCCCAGCATTTT.

The sample holds one count of this clone. The gene calls are TRBV12-5 and TRBJ1-1; 8 nucleotides match TRBD1. In germline, CDR1 is LGHNT, CDR2 FRNRAP. CDR3 size: 14 residues. Trimming removed 6 bases from V and 7 bases from J; junction bases left unmatched: 10. The CDR3 region is CASGPGRGPDEAFF. The CDR3 DNA reads as TGTGCTAGTGGACCCGGCAGGGGGCCGGATGAAGCTTTCTTT.

This clone was detected once. The V call is TRBV7-9, the J call TRBJ1-1; D is perhaps TRBD1 (6 bases). Germline values: CDR1 SEHNR, CDR2 FQNEAQ (reference sequence). The CDR3 length is 16 residues. V dropped 5 bases and J dropped 2 bases, with 18 bases sitting between them. The CDR3 DNA follows: TGTGCCAGCAGCCCCTCAGGGGCAGGGGCCAACACTGAAGCTTTCTTT. This encodes CASSPSGAGANTEAFF.

The genes are TRBV28 and TRBJ2-7; D perhaps matches TRBD1 (6 bases). The V end lost 2 bases, the J end lost 2 bases, and 13 bases lay between the germline ends. CDR3 size: 15 residues. Germline CDR1 MDHEN, CDR2 SYDVKM. As DNA, the CDR3 is TGTGCCAGCAGTTTAGGGGCAGGGGTCCCCTACGAGCAGTACTTC. It codes for CASSLGAGVPYEQYF.

J is TRBJ2-2 and V is TRBV28, with 10 bases aligning to TRBD2. The germline CDR1 and CDR2 sequences are MDHEN and SYDVKM. The CDR3 is made up of 15 amino acids. The J segment lost 7 bases and the V segment lost 5 bases, leaving 7 bases of the junction unmatched. In DNA form, the CDR3 reads TGTGCCAGCAGTGAAAGCGGGAGGGCCGGCGGGGAGCTGTTTTTT. It is translated as CASSESGRAGGELFF.

The chain has TRBV9 and TRBJ2-5; TRBD2 matches 8 bases. With 6 bases clipped from V and 4 bases from J, the junction kept 11 bases outside the gene matches. The CDR3 is made up of 15 amino acids. Germline V lookup: CDR1 SGDLS, CDR2 YYNGEE. In DNA form, the CDR3 reads TGTGCCAGCACCGTGTCTGGGGCGGGGGGAGAGACCCAGTACTTC. Protein sequence: CASTVSGAGGETQYF.

The table lists this clone with a count of one. This sequence joins TRBV4-2 and TRBJ2-7, with TRBD2 identical over 13 bases. V dropped 0 bases and J dropped 2; count of bases not matched to a gene: 19. Germline CDR1 LGHNA, CDR2 YNFKEQ. The CDR3 contains 22 residues. The CDR3 coding sequence is TGTGCCAGCAGCCAAGAGGGTACTAGCGGGGGGGACCGGCATCTACTTCCCTACGAGCAGTACTTC. Translated: CASSQEGTSGGDRHLLPYEQYF.

The rearrangement uses TRBV9 and TRBJ1-5; D is possibly TRBD1 (5 bases). The CDR3 is 15 amino acids. Germline CDR1 and CDR2: SGDLS and YYNGEE. V lost 3 bases to trimming and J lost 0 bases, with 10 bases between them. CDR3 protein: CASSGGQNSNQPQHF. In nucleotides, the CDR3 is TGTGCCAGCAGCGGAGGACAAAATAGCAATCAGCCCCAGCATTTT.

This sequence joins TRBV2 and TRBJ1-5; 8 bases line up with TRBD1. Germline CDR1 is SNHLY and CDR2 is FYNNEI. The V and J ends lost 6 bases and 3 bases, in that order; junction bases with no gene match: 1. CDR3 length equals 13 residues. The CDR3 spells CASRGQDNQPQHF. The DNA of the CDR3 is TGTGCCAGCAGGGGACAGGACAATCAGCCCCAGCATTTT. Using reference TRBV2 and TRBJ1-5 for the parts outside the CDR3, the full variable domain is EPEVTQTPSHQVTQMGQEVILRCVPISNHLYFYWYRQILGQKVEFLVSFYNNEISEKSEIFDDQFSVERPDGSNFTLKIRSTKLEDSAMYFCASRGQDNQPQHFGDGTRLSIL.

The chain recombines TRBV19 with TRBJ2-5, with TRBD2 identical over 9 bases. Germline loops: CDR1 LNHDA, CDR2 SQIVND (reference sequence). This CDR3 is built from 17 residues. The V gene end was trimmed by 2 bases and the J gene end by 4 bases; junction bases not matched to a gene: 11. The CDR3 coding sequence is TGTGCCAGTAGTATACTACAGCGGGGGGCAATAACAGAGACCCAGTACTTC. Translating gives CASSILQRGAITETQYF.

The chain joins TRBV20-1 to TRBJ1-4, with D perhaps TRBD1 (5 bases). CDR3 length: 15 residues. Germline CDR1 and CDR2: DFQATT and SNEGSKA (reference sequence). V was clipped by 3 bases and J by 7 bases, with 18 bases between them. The CDR3 here is CSASGSGSGAEKLFF. DNA for the CDR3: TGCAGTGCTAGTGGATCAGGGTCTGGAGCTGAAAAACTGTTTTTT.

The chain employs TRBV27 and TRBJ1-6, with D tentatively TRBD1 (6 bases). Germline V CDR1 and CDR2: MNHEY, SMNVEV (reference sequence). The CDR3 has 13 residues. Trimming pared 4 bases from V and 7 bases from J, leaving 8 bases between. The CDR3 DNA sequence: TGTGCCAGCAGTTCCCAGGGGAATTCACCCCTCCACTTT. Amino acids: CASSSQGNSPLHF.

The V and J genes are TRBV28 and TRBJ1-1; 7 nucleotides align to TRBD1. The ends lost 6 bases at V and 5 bases at J; junction bases unmatched: 6. The CDR3 has 13 residues. Germline CDR1 and CDR2: MDHEN and SYDVKM. CDR3 loop: CASRVGRGTEAFF. The CDR3 DNA reads as TGTGCCAGCAGGGTCGGCAGGGGGACTGAAGCTTTCTTT.

The V and J genes are TRBV28 and TRBJ2-7, with 9 nucleotides matching TRBD2. The J segment lost 2 bases and the V segment lost 1 base, leaving 9 bases of the junction unmatched. Looked up from germline, CDR1 is MDHEN and CDR2 is SYDVKM. This CDR3 has 17 residues. In nucleotides, the CDR3 is TGTGCCAGCAGTTTATTACCGGGACTAGCCGGAACCTACGAGCAGTACTTC. Translating it yields CASSLLPGLAGTYEQYF.